This T cell receptor (beta chain) was observed in a study of vaccination and CD4 T cells after COVID-19. At the level of the study: The study collected post-vaccine samples a median roughly 75 days after dose two, with a range of 14 to 241. The stimulus for the cells was overlapping spike peptides derived from SARS-CoV-2, HCoV-NL63, HCoV-OC43 and HCoV-229E.

Cultured CD4+ T cell DNA underwent sequencing with the Oncomine TCR Beta short-read assay. TCRdb re-analysed the PCR reads in MiXCR, keeping a single row per CDR3 protein. Among about 30,000 distinct CDR3 sequences, roughly 38% were seen once, and the ten largest hold approximately 3.1%. This sample's time point: late sampling 161 to 241 days after vaccination in a few convalescent patients. Treatment denoted: roughly 10-day PBMC culture with coronavirus spike peptide pools or control peptides (ViraFEST assay). Positive PCR results dated from March to December 2020, before the US Alpha, Beta and Delta variants. Worth noting for this clonotype: Its antigen is unidentified.

Per germline, CDR1 SGHVS and CDR2 FNYEAQ. The CDR3 has 13 amino acids. V lost 5 bases and J 5 bases, leaving 13 bases between the germline ends. Study outcomes and limitations: In convalescent patients, a median around 89% of reactive clones appeared only post-vaccination.

The specimen was CD4+ T cells from blood, cultured in vitro, collected about 7 months after SARS-CoV-2 vaccination. This chain uses TRBV7-6 with TRBJ2-7, with D perhaps matching TRBD2 (5 bases). This TCR derives from a human donor who had recovered from COVID-19. The CDR3 DNA follows: TGTGCCAGCAGCCTAACGAGGGAGCACGAGCAGTACTTC. Translated: CASSLTREHEQYF.